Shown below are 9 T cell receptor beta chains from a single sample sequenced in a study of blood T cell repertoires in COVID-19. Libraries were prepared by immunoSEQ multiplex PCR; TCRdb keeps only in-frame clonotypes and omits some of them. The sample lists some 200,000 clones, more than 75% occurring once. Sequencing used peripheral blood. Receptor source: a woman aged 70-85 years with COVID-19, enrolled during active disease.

CDR3 nucleotides: TGTGCCAGCAGGAGGGACCCGGGACAGGCGGGTTCACCCCTCCACTTT. Translation: CASRRDPGQAGSPLHF. The chain joins TRBV2 to TRBJ1-6; 8 bases line up with TRBD1. Losses at the gene ends were 6 bases for V and 9 bases for J; bases not matched to a gene: 13. The CDR3 consists of 16 residues. CDR1 SNHLY and CDR2 FYNNEI come from the germline V gene.

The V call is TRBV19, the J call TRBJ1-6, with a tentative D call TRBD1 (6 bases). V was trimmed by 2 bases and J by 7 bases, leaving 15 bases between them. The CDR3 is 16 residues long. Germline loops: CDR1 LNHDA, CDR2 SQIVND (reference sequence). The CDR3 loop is CASSINSGHSNSPLHF. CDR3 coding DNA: TGTGCCAGTAGTATAAACTCGGGACATTCAAATTCACCCCTCCACTTT.

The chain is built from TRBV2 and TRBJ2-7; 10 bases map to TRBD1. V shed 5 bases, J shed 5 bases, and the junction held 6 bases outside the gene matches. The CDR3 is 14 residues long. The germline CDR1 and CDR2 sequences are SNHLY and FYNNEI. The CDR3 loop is CASSRDRGRDEQYF. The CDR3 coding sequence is TGTGCCAGCAGTAGGGACAGGGGAAGGGACGAGCAGTACTTC.

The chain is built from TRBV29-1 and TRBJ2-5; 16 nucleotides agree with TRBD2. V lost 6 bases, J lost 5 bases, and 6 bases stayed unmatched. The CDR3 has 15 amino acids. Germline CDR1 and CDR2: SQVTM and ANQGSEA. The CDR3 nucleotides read TGCAGCGTCCCCGGGACTAGCGGGAGGGGGGAGACCCAGTACTTC. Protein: CSVPGTSGRGETQYF. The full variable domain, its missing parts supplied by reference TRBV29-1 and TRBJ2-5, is SAVISQKPSRDICQRGTSLTIQCQVDSQVTMMFWYRQQPGQSLTLIATANQGSEATYESGFVIDKFPISRPNLTFSTLTVSNMSPEDSSIYLCSVPGTSGRGETQYFGPGTRLLVL.

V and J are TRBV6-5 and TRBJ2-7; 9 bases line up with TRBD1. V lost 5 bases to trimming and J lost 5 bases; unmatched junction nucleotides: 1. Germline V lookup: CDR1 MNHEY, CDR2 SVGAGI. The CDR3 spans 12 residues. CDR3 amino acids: CASSRDRDEQYF. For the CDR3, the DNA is TGTGCCAGCAGTAGGGACAGGGACGAGCAGTACTTC.

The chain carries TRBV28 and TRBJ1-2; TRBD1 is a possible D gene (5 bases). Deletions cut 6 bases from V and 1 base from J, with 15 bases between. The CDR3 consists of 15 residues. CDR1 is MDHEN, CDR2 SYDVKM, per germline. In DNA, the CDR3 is TGTGCCAGCAGCCCCGAAGACAGTCTTAACTATGGCTACACCTTC. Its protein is CASSPEDSLNYGYTF.

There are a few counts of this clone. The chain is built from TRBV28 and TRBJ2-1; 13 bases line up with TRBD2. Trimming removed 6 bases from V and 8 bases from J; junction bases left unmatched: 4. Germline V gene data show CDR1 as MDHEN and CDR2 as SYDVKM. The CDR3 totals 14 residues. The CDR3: CASRTSGRKDEQFF. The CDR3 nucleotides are TGTGCCAGCAGGACTAGCGGGAGGAAAGATGAGCAGTTCTTC. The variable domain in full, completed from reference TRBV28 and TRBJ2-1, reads DVKVTQSSRYLVKRTGEKVFLECVQDMDHENMFWYRQDPGLGLRLIYFSYDVKMKEKGDIPEGYSVSREKKERFSLILESASTNQTSMYLCASRTSGRKDEQFFGPGTRLTVL.

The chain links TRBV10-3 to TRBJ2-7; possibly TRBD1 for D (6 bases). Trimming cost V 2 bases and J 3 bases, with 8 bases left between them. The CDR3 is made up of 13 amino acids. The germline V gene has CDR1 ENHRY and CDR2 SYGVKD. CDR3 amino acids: CAISEGGGYEQYF. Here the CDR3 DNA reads TGTGCCATCAGTGAGGGGGGCGGCTACGAGCAGTACTTC.

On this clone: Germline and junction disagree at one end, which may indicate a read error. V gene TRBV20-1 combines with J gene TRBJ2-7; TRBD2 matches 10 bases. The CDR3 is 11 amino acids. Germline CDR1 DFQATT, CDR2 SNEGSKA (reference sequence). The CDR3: CSARGTSGVSF. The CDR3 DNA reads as TGCAGTGCTAGAGGGACTAGCGGCGTATCCTTC.